Below, 9 T cell receptor beta chains from the same sample are listed, as sequenced in a study of T cell changes during pregnancy in multiple sclerosis. Data came from immunoSEQ multiplex PCR; TCRdb stores just in-frame clones and leaves some out. This table holds roughly 93,000 clones, 92% found once. The material was peripheral blood, obtained after pregnancy. The receptors were sampled from a female donor with multiple sclerosis, enrolled in a pregnancy study.

CDR3 nucleotide sequence: TGCGCCAGCAGCCAACCGACTAGCGGGGGTGCGATGGACAATGAGCAGTTCTTC. Translated: CASSQPTSGGAMDNEQFF. V gene TRBV4-3 combines with J gene TRBJ2-1, with 12 bases lining up with TRBD2. This CDR3 has 18 residues. Germline values: CDR1 LGHNA, CDR2 YSLEER. V dropped 2 bases and J dropped 5; count of bases not matched to a gene: 10.

CDR3 coding DNA: TGTGCCATCTGTGGAACGGGAGACACTGAAGCTTTCTTT. Translation gives CAICGTGDTEAFF. The chain has TRBV10-3 and TRBJ1-1; D call uncertain. V gave up 8 bases and J gave up 3 bases, with 13 bases separating them. This CDR3 has 13 residues. Germline loops: CDR1 ENHRY, CDR2 SYGVKD.

This rearrangement joins TRBV4-3 to TRBJ1-1; D ambiguous. The CDR3 extends over 14 amino acids. Per germline, CDR1 LGHNA and CDR2 YSLEER. The ends were cut back, 0 bases at V and 11 bases at J, with 16 bases in the middle. CDR3 DNA: TGCGCCAGCAGCCAAGATCGGGCCAAACTAGGCGCTTTCTTT. Translating gives CASSQDRAKLGAFF.

V and J are TRBV6-5 and TRBJ2-7; the match to TRBD2 covers 8 bases. CDR1 is MNHEY and CDR2 is SVGAGI in the germline V gene. The ends lost 6 bases at V and 4 bases at J; junction bases unmatched: 11. The CDR3 consists of 15 residues. The CDR3 DNA sequence: TGTGCCAGCAGCCCCTACCCGGGGGGGGTTTACGAGCAGTACTTC. The encoded protein is CASSPYPGGVYEQYF.

The chain carries TRBV14 and TRBJ2-7; D is possibly TRBD1 (5 bases). Trimming took 0 bases from V and 9 from J, leaving 12 bases between them. CDR1 is SGHDN and CDR2 is FVKESK in the germline V gene. This CDR3 comprises 13 residues. This chain's CDR3 is CASSQDRQGTQYF. The DNA of the CDR3 is TGTGCCAGCAGCCAAGATAGGCAGGGAACGCAGTACTTC.

The chain couples TRBV10-3 to TRBJ1-5; D uncertain. Per germline, CDR1 ENHRY and CDR2 SYGVKD. V gave up 0 bases and J gave up 6 bases, with 6 bases separating them. The CDR3 runs to 13 residues. The CDR3: CAISESETQPQHF. The CDR3 DNA follows: TGTGCCATCAGTGAGTCGGAGACTCAGCCCCAGCATTTT.

The chain couples TRBV6-5 to TRBJ1-1, with 7 nucleotides matching TRBD1. V was pared by 2 bases and J by 3 bases, with 3 bases of the junction left unmatched. Germline CDR1 MNHEY, CDR2 SVGAGI. This CDR3 spans 14 amino acids. The CDR3: CASSYPGTDTEAFF. In DNA, the CDR3 is TGTGCCAGCAGTTACCCGGGGACAGACACTGAAGCTTTCTTT.

The rearrangement links TRBV19 to TRBJ1-1; no clear D. Trimming stripped 2 bases from V and 2 bases from J, with 9 bases between. CDR3 length: 14 residues. Germline V gene lookup returns CDR1 LNHDA and CDR2 SQIVND (reference sequence). CDR3 amino acids: CASSISGPNTEAFF. In nucleotides, the CDR3 is TGTGCCAGTAGTATATCAGGCCCCAACACTGAAGCTTTCTTT.

This clone was found once. The V call is TRBV9, the J call TRBJ1-2; maybe TRBD1 (5 bases). The CDR3 extends over 16 amino acids. V was trimmed by 0 bases and J by 6 bases, leaving 18 bases between them. From germline, CDR1 is SGDLS and CDR2 YYNGEE. CDR3 protein: CASSVATSGGDDGYTF. Here the CDR3 DNA reads TGTGCCAGCAGCGTAGCTACGTCTGGAGGGGATGATGGCTACACCTTC.